This TCR beta chain is from a study of cytomegalovirus exposure and HLA in healthy donors. As concerns this clone: Its antigen is not identified.

It was with 60 Vbeta and 13 Jbeta primers that the PCR ran. Only in-frame clones appear in the TCRdb table, and some are missing; sequencing was by immunoSEQ multiplex PCR. The sample includes under 200,000 clones, 75% to 85% of them seen just once. General observations from the study: Later analysis identified a missense DCLRE1C variant that was linked to TCR beta V- and J-gene trimming.

Sequencing used PBMCs. The TCR comes from a woman between 18 and 30 years old in good health and CMV-seronegative.

Here the CDR3 reads CASRAAGGPWQETQYF. The CDR3 DNA reads TGTGCCAGCAGGGCAGCGGGAGGGCCTTGGCAAGAGACCCAGTACTTC. The chain recombines TRBV2 with TRBJ2-5; 10 bases are a match to TRBD2. This CDR3 has 16 residues. V shed 6 bases and J 2 bases; nucleotides not matched to a gene: 9. The germline CDR1 and CDR2 sequences are SNHLY and FYNNEI.